This T cell receptor beta chain originates from a study of T cells in narcolepsy. This table comes from immunoSEQ multiplex PCR, and its TCRdb copy is limited to in-frame clones, with some not included. Of 34,000 or so clones in the sample, around 79% were seen once. The specimen sequenced was memory (CD45RA-) CD4+ T cells from blood. This receptor was obtained from a human donor in good health.

CDR3 sequence: CASSLAGWSDTQYF. CDR3 DNA: TGTGCCAGCAGTTTAGCGGGGTGGTCAGATACGCAGTATTTT. The chain uses TRBV27 and TRBJ2-3; maybe TRBD2 (6 bases). The V and J ends lost 2 bases and 4 bases respectively, with 10 bases between them. The CDR3 spans 14 residues. In germline, CDR1 is MNHEY, CDR2 SMNVEV (reference sequence).